Presented here are 24 T cell receptor beta chains from one specimen sequenced in a study of cytomegalovirus exposure and HLA in healthy donors. The assay was immunoSEQ multiplex PCR, and TCRdb's table has in-frame clones only and misses some. The sample holds around 220,000 clones, 88% seen once. Material for sequencing was PBMCs. Source of these receptors: a woman younger than 35 in good health and CMV-seronegative.

This rearrangement joins TRBV30 to TRBJ2-3; maybe TRBD1 (6 bases). Germline-derived CDR1 and CDR2 are GTSNPN and SVGIG (reference sequence). The V and J ends lost 2 bases and 4 bases respectively, with 13 bases between them. The CDR3 contains 14 residues. CDR3 amino acids: CAWSSRGNPDTQYF. The CDR3 DNA sequence: TGTGCCTGGAGTTCCAGGGGAAATCCAGATACGCAGTATTTT.

The chain has TRBV6-6 and TRBJ2-7; TRBD2 aligns across 7 bases. V lost 7 bases, J lost 2 bases, and 8 bases stayed unmatched. There are 14 residues in the CDR3. Germline V gene lookup returns CDR1 MNHNY and CDR2 SVGAGI (reference sequence). CDR3 nucleotide sequence: TGTGCCAGCACACCCTCTGGGGGGGCCTACGAGCAGTACTTC. It specifies CASTPSGGAYEQYF.

The V and J genes are TRBV4-1 and TRBJ2-1; 12 bases fit TRBD2. This CDR3 contains 15 residues. Germline V gene data show CDR1 as MGHRA and CDR2 as YSYEKL. Trimming took 8 bases from V and 0 from J; bases not matched to a gene: 2. CDR3 sequence (DNA): TGCGCCAGCTCGACTAGCGGGAGCTCCTACAATGAGCAGTTCTTC. Translated, it gives CASSTSGSSYNEQFF.

The sample holds one count of this clone. CDR3 loop: CASSLLDRGRTDTQYF. DNA of the CDR3: TGTGCCAGCAGCCTCTTGGACAGGGGGCGCACAGATACGCAGTATTTT. The chain couples TRBV7-3 to TRBJ2-3; 11 nucleotides line up with TRBD1. Germline trimming cut 5 bases from V and 1 base from J; bases unmatched to any gene: 5. The CDR3 runs to 16 residues. The germline CDR1 and CDR2 sequences are SGHTA and FQGTGA.

V usage is TRBV19 and J usage is TRBJ1-5, with 9 bases identical to TRBD1. The CDR3 runs to 15 residues. Germline V gene data show CDR1 as LNHDA and CDR2 as SQIVND (reference sequence). V shed 6 bases, J shed 5 bases, and the junction held 8 bases outside the gene matches. CDR3 protein: CASRGTGTGYQPQHF. CDR3 DNA sequence: TGTGCCAGTAGAGGTACCGGGACAGGGTATCAGCCCCAGCATTTT.

This chain connects TRBV27 to TRBJ2-4; D perhaps matches TRBD1 (5 bases). V lost 0 bases and J 6 bases, leaving 12 bases between the germline ends. The germline V gene has CDR1 MNHEY and CDR2 SMNVEV (reference sequence). This CDR3 is built from 15 residues. The CDR3 DNA reads TGTGCCAGCAGTTTATCTGGGGCCATCGGAAACATTCAGTACTTC. As protein: CASSLSGAIGNIQYF.

This chain connects TRBV5-8 to TRBJ2-3; D is uncertain. Germline lookup yields CDR1 SGHTS and CDR2 YDEGEE. Between the trimmed V and J ends, which lost 2 bases and 4 bases, there was a span of 11 bases. The CDR3 totals 14 residues. The chain's CDR3 is CASSFFNRADTQYF. In nucleotides, the CDR3 is TGTGCCAGCAGCTTTTTTAATCGGGCAGATACGCAGTATTTT.

The V gene is TRBV7-2, the J gene TRBJ2-3; 9 bases line up with TRBD2. The junction had 6 bases not matched to a gene; V was cut back by 6 bases and J by 5 bases. CDR3 size: 14 residues. From germline, CDR1 is SGHTA and CDR2 FQGNSA. Here the CDR3 DNA reads TGTGCCAGCAGTAGCGGGAGTCTCAGAGATACGCAGTATTTT. Its translation is CASSSGSLRDTQYF. Filled out from reference TRBV7-2 and TRBJ2-3, the complete variable domain reads GAGVSQSPSNKVTEKGKDVELRCDPISGHTALYWYRQSLGQGLEFLIYFQGNSAPDKSGLPSDRFSAERTGGSVSTLTIQRTQQEDSAVYLCASSSGSLRDTQYFGPGTRLTVL.

The chain recombines TRBV5-4 with TRBJ1-2; weak D call: TRBD1 (5 bases). Germline values: CDR1 SGHNT, CDR2 YYREEE (reference sequence). V was clipped by 0 bases and J by 8 bases, with 20 bases between them. This CDR3 is built from 16 residues. CDR3 bases: TGTGCCAGCAGCTTGGAGGCGGGACGGACTGCGGGCGGCTACACCTTC. Protein sequence: CASSLEAGRTAGGYTF.

The chain combines TRBV6-6 with TRBJ1-1; 10 positions agree with TRBD1. Germline lookup yields CDR1 MNHNY and CDR2 SVGAGI (reference sequence). The V gene end was trimmed by 4 bases and the J gene end by 10 bases; junction bases not matched to a gene: 3. The CDR3 has 12 residues. CDR3 in amino acids: CASSSGTGVAFF. CDR3 sequence (DNA): TGTGCCAGCAGTTCGGGGACAGGGGTAGCTTTCTTT.

The rearrangement uses TRBV28 and TRBJ1-5, with D unresolved. V was shortened by 6 bases and J by 0 bases, with 12 bases between the two germline ends. CDR1 is MDHEN, CDR2 SYDVKM, per germline. The CDR3 covers 15 residues. The CDR3 here is CASRLGAYSNQPQHF. The CDR3 bases are TGTGCCAGCAGGCTAGGAGCGTATAGCAATCAGCCCCAGCATTTT. Full variable domain (remainder filled in from reference TRBV28 and TRBJ1-5): DVKVTQSSRYLVKRTGEKVFLECVQDMDHENMFWYRQDPGLGLRLIYFSYDVKMKEKGDIPEGYSVSREKKERFSLILESASTNQTSMYLCASRLGAYSNQPQHFGDGTRLSIL.

The J gene is TRBJ2-1, the V gene TRBV7-2; 7 positions match TRBD2. Germline V gene lookup returns CDR1 SGHTA and CDR2 FQGNSA. The CDR3 spans 16 residues. V shed 1 base, J shed 0 bases, and the junction held 3 bases outside the gene matches. For the CDR3, the DNA is TGTGCCAGCAGCTTAGGGCTAGCGGCCTCCTACAATGAGCAGTTCTTC. It specifies CASSLGLAASYNEQFF.

V usage is TRBV5-4 and J usage is TRBJ2-3; tentatively, D is TRBD1 (6 bases). CDR1 is SGHNT, CDR2 YYREEE, per germline (reference sequence). The CDR3 runs 15 residues. Trimming shortened V by 1 base and J by 2 bases, and 11 bases separated the two germline ends. The CDR3 loop reads CASSLKGQITDTQYF. The CDR3 bases are TGTGCCAGCAGCTTGAAGGGACAAATCACAGATACGCAGTATTTT.

V usage is TRBV27 and J usage is TRBJ2-2; D is possibly TRBD1 (5 bases). V shed 5 bases and J shed 1 base, with 8 bases lying between them. The length of the CDR3 is 14 residues. The germline V gene has CDR1 MNHEY and CDR2 SMNVEV (reference sequence). The CDR3 bases are TGTGCCAGCAGTCCGACAGAGAACACCGGGGAGCTGTTTTTT. It codes for CASSPTENTGELFF.

This chain uses TRBV27 with TRBJ2-5, with TRBD1 identical over 8 bases. CDR1 is MNHEY and CDR2 is SMNVEV in the germline V gene (reference sequence). The ends lost 2 bases at V and 1 base at J; junction bases unmatched: 3. This CDR3 region has 15 residues. The CDR3 sequence: CASSLGQGSQETQYF. The CDR3 DNA reads as TGTGCCAGCAGTTTAGGACAGGGCTCCCAAGAGACCCAGTACTTC.

The chain recombines TRBV27 with TRBJ2-1, with D possibly being TRBD2 (7 bases). From germline, CDR1 is MNHEY and CDR2 SMNVEV (reference sequence). The V end was cut by 1 base, the J end by 8 bases, with 9 bases between. CDR3 length equals 13 residues. The CDR3 nucleotides read TGTGCCAGCAGTTTATGGGGGGGGCATGAGCAGTTCTTC. This gives the protein CASSLWGGHEQFF.

CDR3: CASSFWGGRAEIEQYF. CDR3 nucleotide sequence: TGTGCCAGCAGCTTTTGGGGCGGGAGGGCGGAAATTGAGCAGTACTTC. The V call is TRBV7-2, the J call TRBJ2-7; TRBD2 aligns across 9 bases. The CDR3 contains 16 residues. Losses at the gene ends were 3 bases for V and 7 bases for J; bases not matched to a gene: 13. Germline-derived CDR1 and CDR2 are SGHTA and FQGNSA.

The chain recombines TRBV19 with TRBJ1-5; a weak D match, TRBD1 (6 bases). The CDR3 has 15 amino acids. Trimming removed 5 bases at V and 2 bases at J, with 13 bases between. Germline CDR1 LNHDA, CDR2 SQIVND (reference sequence). The CDR3 here is CASSRDISGNQPQHF. The CDR3, as DNA: TGTGCCAGTAGTCGGGACATATCGGGCAATCAGCCCCAGCATTTT.

V and J are TRBV29-1 and TRBJ2-5; TRBD2 matches at 12 bases. Germline V CDR1 and CDR2: SQVTM, ANQGSEA. The CDR3 length is 15 residues. The V and J ends lost 6 bases and 5 bases, in that order; junction bases with no gene match: 10. The CDR3 DNA sequence: TGCAGCGTCGGACTAGCGGGGCTTTCCGGGGAGACCCAGTACTTC. Its translation is CSVGLAGLSGETQYF.

The V and J genes are TRBV6-1 and TRBJ2-2; D remains ambiguous. CDR1 is MNHNS and CDR2 is SASEGT in the germline V gene. CDR3 length: 14 residues. Trimming shortened V by 7 bases and J by 5 bases, and 14 bases separated the two germline ends. This CDR3 is CASKLASGTGELFF. The CDR3 region has the DNA TGTGCCAGCAAGTTAGCCTCTGGGACCGGGGAGCTGTTTTTT.

The chain links TRBV28 to TRBJ2-2; the match to TRBD2 covers 7 bases. The junction had 5 bases not matched to a gene; V was cut back by 6 bases and J by 7 bases. Germline V gene data show CDR1 as MDHEN and CDR2 as SYDVKM. CDR3 length: 13 residues. The CDR3, as DNA: TGTGCCAGCAGCAGCGGGACGGTCGGGGAGCTGTTTTTT. The encoded protein is CASSSGTVGELFF.

CDR3 nucleotides: TGTGCCACCAGCGGCGGACAGGGGTTAACTAATGAAAAACTGTTTTTT. Translating gives CATSGGQGLTNEKLFF. The gene calls are TRBV15 and TRBJ1-4; 9 bases fit TRBD1. J was trimmed by 1 base and V by 5 bases; bases with no gene match: 5. CDR3 length: 16 amino acids. Per the germline V gene, CDR1 is LNHNV and CDR2 is YYDKDF (reference sequence).

The chain carries TRBV4-3 and TRBJ2-1, with D uncertain. CDR3 length: 14 residues. Between the trimmed V and J ends, which lost 6 bases and 8 bases, there was a span of 17 bases. Per the germline V gene, CDR1 is LGHNA and CDR2 is YSLEER. The CDR3 sequence is CASSGMPRSDEQFF. The CDR3 DNA reads as TGCGCCAGCAGTGGTATGCCGAGGTCGGATGAGCAGTTCTTC.

The chain combines TRBV28 with TRBJ2-7, with a weak D call TRBD2 (5 bases). This CDR3 spans 15 amino acids. V shed 5 bases and J shed 5 bases, with 19 bases lying between them. Germline V lookup: CDR1 MDHEN, CDR2 SYDVKM. The CDR3 bases are TGTGCCAGCAGTCAGGCCGGGAAGGGTGCTCACGAGCAGTACTTC. This codes for CASSQAGKGAHEQYF.